These 6 T cell receptor beta chains share one sample of origin, sequenced in a study of Graves' ophthalmopathy and Graves' hyperthyroidism (dated by TCRdb to 2017 to 2018). Sequenced on an Illumina HiSeq 2000. TCR beta CDR3 regions were amplified from RNA transcripts for repertoire sequencing. A first-round RT-PCR used HTBI primers with the Qiagen OneStep RT-PCR kit, followed by a second-round multiplex PCR, size selection and purification. The public sequencing data were trimmed at Q25 with fastp and processed into clonotypes with MiXCR by TCRdb, which kept only in-frame beta chains. Rows with one shared CDR3 protein collapse into an entry with the most common genes and DNA. A total of 200,000 to 250,000 distinct CDR3 sequences appear in this sample, under 30% of them only once. The ten largest clones capture over 7.5% of the sample. Input material: peripheral blood. These receptors all come from a man aged 45-65 years with Graves' ophthalmopathy. Donor details come from another sample of the same person, matched by shared clones.

This clonotype was observed at least ten times. The V gene is TRBV19, the J gene TRBJ2-5, with TRBD1 identical over 7 bases. The CDR3 contains 15 residues. V was pared by 3 bases and J by 1 base, with 5 bases of the junction left unmatched. CDR1 is LNHDA, CDR2 SQIVND, per germline (reference sequence). CDR3 amino acids: CASSIGTVVQETQYF. In nucleotides, the CDR3 is TGTGCCAGTAGTATCGGGACAGTGGTCCAAGAGACCCAGTACTTC.

This clonotype was counted at least ten times. This chain connects TRBV7-8 to TRBJ1-2; D is perhaps TRBD1 (5 bases). The CDR3 extends over 15 amino acids. V shed 2 bases and J shed 8 bases, with 18 bases lying between them. Germline V CDR1 and CDR2: SGHVS, FQNEAQ. The CDR3: CASSLRKGPLLGYTF. The CDR3 DNA is TGTGCCAGCAGCTTAAGAAAGGGACCCCTCCTGGGCTACACCTTC.

This clonotype was recorded at least ten times. The chain carries TRBV11-2 and TRBJ2-7; no reliable D call. Per the germline V gene, CDR1 is SGHAT and CDR2 is FQNNGV. Trimming stripped 0 bases from V and 2 bases from J, with 5 bases between. The CDR3 length is 13 residues. As DNA, the CDR3 is TGTGCCAGCAGCTTAGAGTCAGCCTACGAGCAGTACTTC. Its protein product is CASSLESAYEQYF.

This clonotype was found many times. A clone one base away is much larger, so this may be a read error. The chain carries TRBV6-5 and TRBJ2-5, with D perhaps matching TRBD2 (6 bases). CDR1 MNHEY and CDR2 SVGAGI come from the germline V gene. Between the trimmed V and J ends, which lost 8 bases and 10 bases, there was a span of 20 bases. This CDR3 is 13 amino acids long. The CDR3 region has the DNA TGTGCCAGCTCCCCAGAGTTGTGGGGAGGCCAGTACTTC. Protein sequence: CASSPELWGGQYF.

This clonotype was seen at least ten times. The chain joins TRBV29-1 to TRBJ2-7, with a weak D call TRBD1 (5 bases). This CDR3 has 12 residues. CDR1 is SQVTM, CDR2 ANQGSEA, per germline. V lost 4 bases to trimming and J lost 6 bases, with 13 bases between them. The CDR3 sequence is CSVGLDRGEQYF. The CDR3 DNA reads TGCAGCGTTGGCCTAGACAGAGGCGAGCAGTACTTC.

This clonotype was counted ten times or more. The chain has TRBV29-1 and TRBJ1-2; 7 bases fit TRBD1. CDR1 SQVTM and CDR2 ANQGSEA come from the germline V gene. Trimming at V came to 6 bases and at J to 1 base, leaving 8 bases not matched to a gene. This CDR3 has 14 residues. The CDR3 loop reads CSVYDREGNYGYTF. The CDR3 coding sequence is TGCAGCGTCTATGACAGGGAGGGTAACTATGGCTACACCTTC.